The rows below give T cell receptor beta chains drawn from one sample of a study of T cell responses to AZD1222 COVID-19 vaccine. Assay used: immunoSEQ multiplex PCR; TCRdb lists only in-frame clones, some missing. The sample yields 82,000 or so clones, 85% to 95% seen once. The sequenced sample was peripheral blood, obtained on day 0 of AZD1222 vaccination. Receptor source: an adult in good health. CDR3s include the opening cysteine and the closing phenylalanine or tryptophan. D genes are given only for firm matches. Size is stated for part of the rows, as once, few or many counts, or as a class when the clone is expanded.

V	J	D	size	DNA	CDR3
TRBV7-8	TRBJ1-2	.	.	TGTGCCAGCAGCCCGACCCCCCACCCGGACAGCTATGGCTACACCTTC	CASSPTPHPDSYGYTF
TRBV6-1	TRBJ1-5	TRBD1	.	TGTGCCAGCAGTGCGAGACCGGGACAGACTAATCAGCCCCAGCATTTT	CASSARPGQTNQPQHF
TRBV19	TRBJ2-3	.	.	TGTGCCAGTGGTAGGGAGCGGCGGACCAGCACAGATACGCAGTATTTT	CASGRERRTSTDTQYF
TRBV7-9	TRBJ2-7	.	.	TGTGCCAGCAGTGGGGACCGGGACTGGGACTACGAGCAGTACTTC	CASSGDRDWDYEQYF
TRBV19	TRBJ1-5	.	.	TGTGCCAGTAGTATCGACCAGGGCAATCAGCCCCAGCATTTT	CASSIDQGNQPQHF
TRBV11-2	TRBJ2-7	.	.	TGTGCCAGCAGCTCCAGCGGAGGTTCCTACGAGCAGTACTTC	CASSSSGGSYEQYF
TRBV5-6	TRBJ2-7	.	.	TGTGCCAGCAGCGAAGGGAGGTTCGAGCAGTACTTC	CASSEGRFEQYF
TRBV11-3	TRBJ2-1	.	few	TGTGCCAGCAGCCGGGGTCTTAGCTCCTACAATGAGCAGTTCTTC	CASSRGLSSYNEQFF
TRBV7-2	TRBJ2-5	.	.	TGTGCCAGCAGCCCCTTGTCAGAGACCCAGTACTTC	CASSPLSETQYF
TRBV2	TRBJ2-3	.	.	TGTGCCAGCAGAGGCCTCACAGATACGCAGTATTTT	CASRGLTDTQYF
TRBV30	TRBJ2-1	TRBD2	.	TGTGCCTGGAGTACGGGACTACCCTACAATGAGCAGTTCTTC	CAWSTGLPYNEQFF
TRBV28	TRBJ1-4	.	.	TGTGCCAGCAGCCGCCGGGGGAGGGCAACTAATGAAAAACTGTTTTTT	CASSRRGRATNEKLFF
TRBV5-6	TRBJ2-7	TRBD1	.	TGTGCCAGCAGCTGGCGAGGGGGCAGGGGGTACGAGCAGTACTTC	CASSWRGGRGYEQYF
TRBV30	TRBJ2-1	.	.	TGTGCCTGGAGTGTGCGGGGGACATCCTACAATGAGCAGTTCTTC	CAWSVRGTSYNEQFF
TRBV19	TRBJ1-4	TRBD1	.	TGTGCCAGTAGTAACAGGGGATGGGCAACTAATGAAAAACTGTTTTTT	CASSNRGWATNEKLFF
TRBV4-3	TRBJ2-5	TRBD2	.	TGCGCCAGCAGCCAGGAGGGACTAGCGGGGACAGAGACCCAGTACTTC	CASSQEGLAGTETQYF
TRBV6-6	TRBJ1-3	.	.	TGTGCCAGCAGTTTCGGACAGTGGAACACCATATATTTT	CASSFGQWNTIYF
TRBV27	TRBJ1-5	TRBD1	.	TGTGCCAGCAGTTTACGGCAGGGGGCAAGCAATCAGCCCCAGCATTTT	CASSLRQGASNQPQHF
TRBV6-5	TRBJ1-4	.	.	TGTGCCAGCAGCCCCGCCCCAAGTGCCACTCTGTTTTTT	CASSPAPSATLFF
TRBV2	TRBJ2-5	.	.	TGTGCCAGCTGGGGACGGCAAGAGACCCAGTACTTC	CASWGRQETQYF
TRBV27	TRBJ1-1	.	once	TGTGCCAGCATACGGTTTGGCGCGATGAACACTGAAGCTTTCTTT	CASIRFGAMNTEAFF
TRBV19	TRBJ1-2	.	.	TGTGCCAGTAGTATGCGGACAGTAGAAGAAGACTATGGCTACACCTTC	CASSMRTVEEDYGYTF
TRBV15	TRBJ2-3	.	.	TGTGCCACCAGCAGAGCTAGGGGGGCCACCACAGATACGCAGTATTTT	CATSRARGATTDTQYF
TRBV6-5	TRBJ2-7	TRBD1	.	TGTGCCAGCACGTTGACAGGGATCGACGAGCAGTACTTC	CASTLTGIDEQYF
TRBV28	TRBJ2-7	TRBD2	.	TGTGCCAGCAGTTTCCGGACTAGCGGGGGGACCGAGCAGTACTTC	CASSFRTSGGTEQYF
TRBV7-8	TRBJ2-7	TRBD2	.	TGTGCCAGCAGCTTGGACGGAGGGGGGGCGCGACTAGCGGTACAGTACTTC	CASSLDGGGARLAVQYF
TRBV19	TRBJ1-5	TRBD1	.	TGTGCCAGTAGTGACAGGGGGCGGCAGCCCCAGCATTTT	CASSDRGRQPQHF